This T cell receptor (beta chain) was found in a study of blood T cell repertoires in COVID-19. Study details: Material from acute and convalescent COVID-19 was sourced from the United States, Italy and Spain. Sources were T cells, B-cell-depleted T cells, or PBMCs; the material itself was cDNA or gDNA.

Methods used by the authors: Amplification of reference gene primers provided the estimated nucleated cell counts. Only in-frame clones appear in the TCRdb table, and some are missing; sequencing was by immunoSEQ multiplex PCR. That table is the source of V, J and clone size, and D and trimming were worked out from the DNA. The table has 150,000 to 200,000 clones, 88% seen once; the top ten hold about 4.4%. Germline assignment: CDR1 SNHLY and CDR2 FYNNEI. The V end was cut by 7 bases, the J end by 4 bases, with 20 bases between. This CDR3 comprises 15 residues. The chain couples TRBV2 to TRBJ2-7; no definite D call. This clonotype originated in a human donor in a cohort sampled during active COVID-19. The sample taken for sequencing was peripheral blood. In DNA, the CDR3 is TGTGCCAGCAACCCTGAGCCCGGGTATCCGTACGAGCAGTACTTC. It is translated as CASNPEPGYPYEQYF. Together with reference TRBV2 and TRBJ2-7, the CDR3 gives the full variable domain: EPEVTQTPSHQVTQMGQEVILRCVPISNHLYFYWYRQILGQKVEFLVSFYNNEISEKSEIFDDQFSVERPDGSNFTLKIRSTKLEDSAMYFCASNPEPGYPYEQYFGPGTRLTVT.